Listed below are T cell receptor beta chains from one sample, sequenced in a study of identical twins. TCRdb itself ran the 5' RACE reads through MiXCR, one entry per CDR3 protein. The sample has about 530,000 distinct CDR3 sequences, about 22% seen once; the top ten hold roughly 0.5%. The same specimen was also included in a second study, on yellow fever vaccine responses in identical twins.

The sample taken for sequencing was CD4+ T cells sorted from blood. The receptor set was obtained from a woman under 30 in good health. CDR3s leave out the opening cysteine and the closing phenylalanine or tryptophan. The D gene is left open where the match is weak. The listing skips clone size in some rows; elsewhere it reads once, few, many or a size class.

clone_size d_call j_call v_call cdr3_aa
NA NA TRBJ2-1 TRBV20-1 SARGPGSTGKDYNEQF
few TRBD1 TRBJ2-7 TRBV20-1 SAKQGSSYEQY
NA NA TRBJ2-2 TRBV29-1 SAQDRKNTGELF
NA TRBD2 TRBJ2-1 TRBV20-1 SAMGLGNTYNEQF
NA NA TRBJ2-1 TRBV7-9 ASSLVALQDEQF
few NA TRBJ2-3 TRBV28 ASSLAGIKDTQY
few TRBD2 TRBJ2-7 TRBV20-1 SARDTLAGVYEQY
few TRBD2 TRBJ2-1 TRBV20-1 SATPTSGGAGQF
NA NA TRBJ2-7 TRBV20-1 SARGARTPYEQY
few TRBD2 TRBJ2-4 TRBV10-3 AISGSREANIQY
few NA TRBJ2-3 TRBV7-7 ASSLGPVGGDTQY
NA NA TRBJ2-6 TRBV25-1 ASSEQGSGANVLT
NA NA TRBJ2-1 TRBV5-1 ASSLDGTASINEQF
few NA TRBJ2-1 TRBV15 ATSRDRIPNEQF
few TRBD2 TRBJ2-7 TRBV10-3 AINRLAGGDEQY
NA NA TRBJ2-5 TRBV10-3 AISGTVQETQY
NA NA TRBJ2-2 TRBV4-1 ASMEGSGGELF
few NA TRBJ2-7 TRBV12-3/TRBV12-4 ASSSGEFRGSAYEQY
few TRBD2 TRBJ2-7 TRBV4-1 ASSQRAGVPYEQY
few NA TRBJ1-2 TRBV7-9 ASSLGGQGGDYGYT
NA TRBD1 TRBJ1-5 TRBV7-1 ASSSTRDRGLLPILSNQPQH
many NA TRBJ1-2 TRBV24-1 ATSDLRRDYGYT
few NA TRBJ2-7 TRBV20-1 SARHRGLPYEQY
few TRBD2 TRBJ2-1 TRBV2 ASTQEGTSGYNEQF
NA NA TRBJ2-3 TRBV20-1 SARAGSPYTDTQY
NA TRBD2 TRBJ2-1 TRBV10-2 ASTPLAGSDEQF
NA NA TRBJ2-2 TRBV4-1 ASLPVRGPSGELF
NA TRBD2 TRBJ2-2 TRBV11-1 ASSLARTSGDTGELF
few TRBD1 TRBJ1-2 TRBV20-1 SARLSRDSAGYGYT
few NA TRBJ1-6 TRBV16 ASSQSRLGGIQALH
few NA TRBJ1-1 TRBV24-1 ATSDNGVYTEAF
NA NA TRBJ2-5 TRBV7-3 ASSLNSLETQY
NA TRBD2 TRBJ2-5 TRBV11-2 ASSFRLAGGPRETQY
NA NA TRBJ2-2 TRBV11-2 ASSPRDQANTGELF
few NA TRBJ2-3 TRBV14 ASSQERARDTQY
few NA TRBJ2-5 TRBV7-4 ASSFNSTGTQY
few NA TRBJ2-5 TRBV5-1 ASSLGDMVYQETQY
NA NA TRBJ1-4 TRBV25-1 ASSDPWGGTNEKLF
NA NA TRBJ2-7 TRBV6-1 ASSPPPLGFNHEQY